This T cell receptor beta chain was profiled in a study of graft-versus-host responses after intestinal transplantation. The wider study: Recipients received multivisceral, liver-intestinal, or isolated intestinal transplants. Once they had received anti-thymocyte globulin induction, all recipients took tacrolimus and steroids for roughly three years. General study findings and limits: Recipient bone marrow held GvH clones, some seen earlier in ileum or blood.

Comment on this clone: Its matching antigen is unknown.

V was cut by 3 bases and J by 2 bases, with 14 bases left in between. CDR3 length: 16 amino acids. Germline loops: CDR1 LNHDA, CDR2 SQIVND (reference sequence). Using immunoSEQ multiplex PCR, the repertoire was profiled, and TCRdb retains in-frame clones only, with some absent. The data show about 97,000 clones, with 75% to 95% seen just once and 15% to 20% held by the top ten. The sequence came from a human patient who received an intestinal transplant, so some T cells may come from the graft donor. V gene TRBV19 combines with J gene TRBJ1-5; no definite D call. Sequences were derived from PBMCs, sampled roughly 450 days after intestinal transplant. The CDR3 reads CASSMGQGGGNQPQHF. The CDR3 coding sequence is TGTGCCAGTAGTATGGGTCAAGGAGGTGGCAATCAGCCCCAGCATTTT. Drawing the rest from reference TRBV19 and TRBJ1-5, the complete variable domain is DGGITQSPKYLFRKEGQNVTLSCEQNLNHDAMYWYRQDPGQGLRLIYYSQIVNDFQKGDIAEGYSVSREKKESFPLTVTSAQKNPTAFYLCASSMGQGGGNQPQHFGDGTRLSIL.